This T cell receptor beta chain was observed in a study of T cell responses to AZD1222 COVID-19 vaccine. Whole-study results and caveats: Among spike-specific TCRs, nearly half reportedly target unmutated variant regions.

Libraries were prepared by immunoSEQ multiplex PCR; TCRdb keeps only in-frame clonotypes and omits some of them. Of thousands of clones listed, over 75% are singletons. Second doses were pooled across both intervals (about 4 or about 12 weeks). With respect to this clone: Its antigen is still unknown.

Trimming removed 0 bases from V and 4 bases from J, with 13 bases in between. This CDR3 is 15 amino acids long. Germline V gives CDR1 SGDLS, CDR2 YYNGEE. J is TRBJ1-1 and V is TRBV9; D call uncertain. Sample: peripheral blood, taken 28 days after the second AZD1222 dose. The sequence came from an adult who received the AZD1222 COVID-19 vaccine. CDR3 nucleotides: TGTGCCAGCAGCGTAGATGAGACGACGGGCACTGAAGCTTTCTTT. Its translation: CASSVDETTGTEAFF. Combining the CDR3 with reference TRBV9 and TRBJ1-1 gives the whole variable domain DSGVTQTPKHLITATGQRVTLRCSPRSGDLSVYWYQQSLDQGLQFLIQYYNGEERAKGNILERFSAQQFPDLHSELNLSSLELGDSALYFCASSVDETTGTEAFFGQGTRLTVV.